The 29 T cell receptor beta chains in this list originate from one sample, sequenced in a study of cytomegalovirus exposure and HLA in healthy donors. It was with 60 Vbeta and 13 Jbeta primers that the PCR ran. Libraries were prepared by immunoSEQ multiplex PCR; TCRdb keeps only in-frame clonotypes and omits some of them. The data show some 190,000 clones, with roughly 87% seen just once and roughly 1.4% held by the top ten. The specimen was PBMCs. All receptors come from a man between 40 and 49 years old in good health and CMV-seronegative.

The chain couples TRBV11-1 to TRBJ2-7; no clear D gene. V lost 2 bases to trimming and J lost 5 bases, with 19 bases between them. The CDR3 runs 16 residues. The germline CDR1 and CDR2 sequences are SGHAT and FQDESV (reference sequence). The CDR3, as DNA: TGTGCCAGCAGCTTATTTTCGGTTACGCTGGGCAACGAGCAGTACTTC. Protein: CASSLFSVTLGNEQYF.

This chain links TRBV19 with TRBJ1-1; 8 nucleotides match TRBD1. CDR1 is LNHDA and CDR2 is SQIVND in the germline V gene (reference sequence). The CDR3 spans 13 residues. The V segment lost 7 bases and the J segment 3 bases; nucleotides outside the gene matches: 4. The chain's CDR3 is CASKETGDTEAFF. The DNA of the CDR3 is TGTGCCAGTAAGGAGACAGGGGACACTGAAGCTTTCTTT.

In DNA, the CDR3 is TGTGCCAGCAGCTATGACGTCGGGAGGGTCAACACTGAAGCTTTCTTT. The encoded protein is CASSYDVGRVNTEAFF. This chain joins TRBV5-6 and TRBJ1-1; D gene uncertain. This CDR3 spans 16 amino acids. The germline V gene encodes CDR1 SGHDT and CDR2 YYEEEE. The V end lost 3 bases, the J end lost 2 bases, and 17 bases lay between the germline ends.

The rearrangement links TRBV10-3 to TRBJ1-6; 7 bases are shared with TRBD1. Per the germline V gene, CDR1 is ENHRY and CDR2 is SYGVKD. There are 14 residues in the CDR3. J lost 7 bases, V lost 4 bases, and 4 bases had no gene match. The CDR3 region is CAISAQTGNSPLHF. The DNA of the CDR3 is TGTGCCATCAGTGCCCAGACAGGGAATTCACCCCTCCACTTT.

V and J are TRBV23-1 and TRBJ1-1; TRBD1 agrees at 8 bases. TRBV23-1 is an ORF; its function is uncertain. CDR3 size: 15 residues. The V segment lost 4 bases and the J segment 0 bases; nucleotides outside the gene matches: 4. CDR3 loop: CASSLRDRMNTEAFF. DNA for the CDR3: TGCGCCAGCAGTCTACGGGACAGGATGAACACTGAAGCTTTCTTT.

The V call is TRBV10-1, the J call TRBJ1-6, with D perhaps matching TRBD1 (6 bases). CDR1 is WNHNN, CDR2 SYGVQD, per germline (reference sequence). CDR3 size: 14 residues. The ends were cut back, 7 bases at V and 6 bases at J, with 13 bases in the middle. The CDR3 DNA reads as TGCGCCAGCAATTTTGACAGGAGTAATTCACCCCTCCACTTT. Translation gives CASNFDRSNSPLHF.

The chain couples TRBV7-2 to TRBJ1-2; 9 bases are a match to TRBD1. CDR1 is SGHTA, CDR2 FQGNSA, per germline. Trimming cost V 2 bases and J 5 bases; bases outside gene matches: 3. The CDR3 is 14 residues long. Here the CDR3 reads CASSLMGQGYGYTF. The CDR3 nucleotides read TGTGCCAGCAGCTTAATGGGACAGGGTTATGGCTACACCTTC.

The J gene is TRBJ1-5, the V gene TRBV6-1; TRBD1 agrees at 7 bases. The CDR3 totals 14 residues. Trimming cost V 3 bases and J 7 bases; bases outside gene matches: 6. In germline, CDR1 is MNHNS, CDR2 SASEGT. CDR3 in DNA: TGTGCCAGCAGTGATCAGGGGGATTTCCAGCCCCAGCATTTT. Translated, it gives CASSDQGDFQPQHF.

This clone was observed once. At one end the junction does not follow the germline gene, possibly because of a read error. CDR3 amino acids: CASSSRYQETQYF. The CDR3 DNA is TGTGCTAGCAGCTCGAGGTACCAAGAGACCCAGTACTTC. This chain joins TRBV7-7 and TRBJ2-5; D is uncertain. Per the germline V gene, CDR1 is SSHAT and CDR2 is FNYEAQ (reference sequence). There are 13 residues in the CDR3.

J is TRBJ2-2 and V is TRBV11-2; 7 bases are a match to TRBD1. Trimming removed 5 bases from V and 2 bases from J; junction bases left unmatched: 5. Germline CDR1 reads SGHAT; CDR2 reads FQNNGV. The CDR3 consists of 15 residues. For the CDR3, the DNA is TGTGCCAGCAGCCAGACAGGGTCTAACACCGGGGAGCTGTTTTTT. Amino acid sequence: CASSQTGSNTGELFF.

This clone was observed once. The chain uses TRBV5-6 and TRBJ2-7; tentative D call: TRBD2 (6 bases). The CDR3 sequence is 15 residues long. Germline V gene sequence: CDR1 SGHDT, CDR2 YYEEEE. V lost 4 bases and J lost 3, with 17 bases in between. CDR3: CASSPRGFVVYEQYF. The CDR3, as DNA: TGTGCCAGCAGCCCTCGGGGGTTCGTAGTCTACGAGCAGTACTTC.

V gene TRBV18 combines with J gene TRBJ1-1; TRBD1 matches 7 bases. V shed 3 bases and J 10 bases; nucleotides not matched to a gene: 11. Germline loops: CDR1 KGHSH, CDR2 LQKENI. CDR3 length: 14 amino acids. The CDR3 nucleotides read TGTGCCAGCTCACCTGCAAGGGACAGCCGAACAGCTTTCTTT. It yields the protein CASSPARDSRTAFF.

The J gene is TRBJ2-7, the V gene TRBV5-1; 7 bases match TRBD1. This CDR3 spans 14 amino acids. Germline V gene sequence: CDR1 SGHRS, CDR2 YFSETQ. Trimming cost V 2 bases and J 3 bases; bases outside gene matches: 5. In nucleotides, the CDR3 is TGCGCCAGCAGCTTAGAAAGGACAGGCTACGAGCAGTACTTC. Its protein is CASSLERTGYEQYF.

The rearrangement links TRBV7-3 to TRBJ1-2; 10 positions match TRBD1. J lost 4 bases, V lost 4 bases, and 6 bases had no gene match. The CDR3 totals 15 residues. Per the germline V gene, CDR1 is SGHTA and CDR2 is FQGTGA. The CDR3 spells CASSSTGGRAYGYTF. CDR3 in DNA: TGTGCCAGCAGCTCGACAGGGGGCCGGGCCTATGGCTACACCTTC.

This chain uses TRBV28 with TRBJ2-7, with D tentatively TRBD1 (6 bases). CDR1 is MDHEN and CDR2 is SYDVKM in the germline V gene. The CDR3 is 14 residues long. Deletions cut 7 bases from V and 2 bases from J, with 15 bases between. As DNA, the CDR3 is TGTGCCAGCAAATACAGGGAAAGAACCTACGAGCAGTACTTC. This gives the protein CASKYRERTYEQYF.

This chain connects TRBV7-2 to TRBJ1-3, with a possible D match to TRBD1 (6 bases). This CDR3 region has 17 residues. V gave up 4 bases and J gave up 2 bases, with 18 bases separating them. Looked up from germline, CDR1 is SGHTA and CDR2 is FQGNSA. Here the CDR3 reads CASSSSIPGGPGNTIYF. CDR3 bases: TGTGCCAGCAGCTCAAGCATCCCGGGGGGCCCTGGAAACACCATATATTTT.

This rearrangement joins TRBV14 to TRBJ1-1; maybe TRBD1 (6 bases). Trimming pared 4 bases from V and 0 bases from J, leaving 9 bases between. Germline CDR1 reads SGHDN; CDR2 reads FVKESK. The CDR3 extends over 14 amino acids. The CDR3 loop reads CASSLRTVNTEAFF. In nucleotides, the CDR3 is TGTGCCAGCAGCCTTCGGACAGTGAACACTGAAGCTTTCTTT.

The CDR3 region is CASSRQGMSTDTQYF. CDR3 nucleotide sequence: TGTGCCAGCAGCCGACAGGGAATGAGCACAGATACGCAGTATTTT. The rearrangement links TRBV5-4 to TRBJ2-3; 7 nucleotides line up with TRBD1. Trimming cost V 4 bases and J 0 bases; bases outside gene matches: 5. The CDR3 runs 15 residues. Germline V gives CDR1 SGHNT, CDR2 YYREEE (reference sequence).

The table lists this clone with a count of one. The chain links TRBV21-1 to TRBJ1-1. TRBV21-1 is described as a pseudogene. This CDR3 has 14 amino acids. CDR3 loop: CASSKAPDCTEAFF. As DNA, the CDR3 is TGTGCCAGCAGCAAAGCCCCGGACTGCACTGAAGCTTTCTTT.

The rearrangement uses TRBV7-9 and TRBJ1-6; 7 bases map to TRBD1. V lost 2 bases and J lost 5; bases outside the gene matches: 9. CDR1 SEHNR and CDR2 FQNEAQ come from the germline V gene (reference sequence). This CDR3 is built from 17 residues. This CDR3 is CASSLISTGTDNSPLHF. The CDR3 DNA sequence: TGTGCCAGCAGCTTAATTTCGACAGGGACGGATAATTCACCCCTCCACTTT.

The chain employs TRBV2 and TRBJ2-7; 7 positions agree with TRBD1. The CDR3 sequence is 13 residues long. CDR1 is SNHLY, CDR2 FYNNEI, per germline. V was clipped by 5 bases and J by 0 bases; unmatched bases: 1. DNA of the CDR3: TGTGCCAGCAGTAGGACAGGCTCCTACGAGCAGTACTTC. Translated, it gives CASSRTGSYEQYF.

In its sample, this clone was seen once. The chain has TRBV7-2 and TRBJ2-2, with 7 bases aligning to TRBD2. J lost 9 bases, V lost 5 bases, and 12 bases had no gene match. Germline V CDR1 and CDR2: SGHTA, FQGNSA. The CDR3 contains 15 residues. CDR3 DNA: TGTGCCAGCAGCGGTACCGGGACTACAATCAGGGAGCTGTTTTTT. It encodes CASSGTGTTIRELFF.

The CDR3 sequence: CASSDSSLGTEAFF. The DNA of the CDR3 is TGTGCCAGCAGTGACTCAAGCCTTGGCACTGAAGCTTTCTTT. The rearrangement uses TRBV6-4 and TRBJ1-1; D unresolved. CDR1 and CDR2 (germline): MRHNA, SNTAGT. This CDR3 is built from 14 residues. The ends were cut back, 0 bases at V and 4 bases at J, with 9 bases in the middle.

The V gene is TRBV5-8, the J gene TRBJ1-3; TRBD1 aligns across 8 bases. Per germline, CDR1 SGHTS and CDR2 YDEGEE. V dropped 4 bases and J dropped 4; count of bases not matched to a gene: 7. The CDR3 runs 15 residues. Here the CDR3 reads CASSPDRVAGNTIYF. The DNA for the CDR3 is TGTGCCAGCAGCCCGGACAGGGTAGCCGGAAACACCATATATTTT.

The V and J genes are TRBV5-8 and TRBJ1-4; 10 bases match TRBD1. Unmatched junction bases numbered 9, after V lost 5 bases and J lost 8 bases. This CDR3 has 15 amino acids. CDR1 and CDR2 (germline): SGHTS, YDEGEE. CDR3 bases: TGTGCCAGCAGGGACGGACAGGGGGTTGCAGAAAAACTGTTTTTT. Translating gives CASRDGQGVAEKLFF.

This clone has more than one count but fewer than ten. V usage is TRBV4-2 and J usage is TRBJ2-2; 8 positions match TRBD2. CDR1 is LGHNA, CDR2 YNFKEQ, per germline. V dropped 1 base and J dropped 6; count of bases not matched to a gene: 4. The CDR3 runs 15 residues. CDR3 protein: CASSQGTAGAGELFF. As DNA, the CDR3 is TGTGCCAGCAGCCAAGGAACAGCGGGAGCCGGGGAGCTGTTTTTT.

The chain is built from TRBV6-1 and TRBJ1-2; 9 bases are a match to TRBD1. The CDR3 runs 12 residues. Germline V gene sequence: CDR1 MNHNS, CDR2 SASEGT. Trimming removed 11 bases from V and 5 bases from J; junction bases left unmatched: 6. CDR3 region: CAGGQGGYGYTF. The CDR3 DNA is TGTGCCGGGGGACAGGGTGGTTATGGCTACACCTTC.

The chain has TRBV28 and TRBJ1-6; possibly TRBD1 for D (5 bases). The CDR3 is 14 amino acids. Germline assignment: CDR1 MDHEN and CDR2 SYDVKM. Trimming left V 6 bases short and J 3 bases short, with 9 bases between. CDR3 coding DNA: TGTGCCAGCAGGGACAACGTCTATAATTCACCCCTCCACTTT. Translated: CASRDNVYNSPLHF.

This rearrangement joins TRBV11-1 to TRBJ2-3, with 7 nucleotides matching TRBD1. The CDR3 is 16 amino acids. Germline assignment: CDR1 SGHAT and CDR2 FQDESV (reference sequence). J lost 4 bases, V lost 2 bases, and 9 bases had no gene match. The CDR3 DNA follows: TGTGCCAGCAGCTTATGGGTAGGGGGCGGGCCAGATACGCAGTATTTT. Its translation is CASSLWVGGGPDTQYF.